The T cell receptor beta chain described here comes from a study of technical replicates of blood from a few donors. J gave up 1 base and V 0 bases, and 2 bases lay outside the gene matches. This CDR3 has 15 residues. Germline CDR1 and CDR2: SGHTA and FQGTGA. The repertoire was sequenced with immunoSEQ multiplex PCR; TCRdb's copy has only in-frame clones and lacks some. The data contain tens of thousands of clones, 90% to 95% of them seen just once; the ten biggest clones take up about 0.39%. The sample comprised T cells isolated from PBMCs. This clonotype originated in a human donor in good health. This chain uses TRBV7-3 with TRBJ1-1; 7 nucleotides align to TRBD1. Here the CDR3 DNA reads TGTGCCAGCAGCTTAACGACAGGGTCGAACACTGAAGCTTTCTTT. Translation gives CASSLTTGSNTEAFF.